A single sample gave rise to the 5 T cell receptor beta chains below, sequenced in a study of blood T cells in healthy people across ages (dated by TCRdb to the mid-2010s). The library relied on 5' RACE. This sample was sequenced with an Illumina HiSeq 2500. The second PCR ran for about 6 to 12 cycles and used a J-beta primer mix along with a sample-barcoded 5' primer. The public reads were quality trimmed at Q25 with fastp and then assembled into clones with MiXCR by TCRdb, keeping productive beta chains. Every CDR3 protein is listed once, alongside the most common genes and DNA of its rows. For this sample the table gives 450,000 to 700,000 distinct CDR3 sequences, of which 27% were detected only once. Of the sample, approximately 18% is held by the ten largest clones. The sample consisted of blood. Every receptor here comes from a woman in her 70s in good health.

The rearrangement links TRBV10-3 to TRBJ1-1; no definite D call. Trimming stripped 0 bases from V and 2 bases from J, with 10 bases between. CDR3 size: 15 residues. Germline values: CDR1 ENHRY, CDR2 SYGVKD. The CDR3 bases are TGTGCCATCAGTGAGTCACGACAAATAAACACTGAAGCTTTCTTT. Its translation is CAISESRQINTEAFF.

The rearrangement joins TRBV7-2 to TRBJ2-5; D not resolved. The CDR3 has 17 amino acids. In germline, CDR1 is SGHTA, CDR2 FQGNSA. Trimming cost V 2 bases and J 2 bases, with 18 bases left between them. As DNA, the CDR3 is TGTGCCAGCAGCTTAAAGTGGTACCGGTCCAGACAAGAGACCCAGTACTTC. Its translation: CASSLKWYRSRQETQYF.

The V and J genes are TRBV20-1 and TRBJ2-5; D may correspond to TRBD1 or TRBD2 (5 bases each). The J call may be in error: the DNA end matches TRBJ2-7 better. CDR3 length equals 12 residues. Germline V lookup: CDR1 DFQATT, CDR2 SNEGSKA (reference sequence). This CDR3 reads CSIPGRLYEQYF. The CDR3 DNA reads TGCAGCATCCCGGGACGGCTCTACGAGCAGTACTTC.

This rearrangement joins TRBV20-1 to TRBJ1-1; the D gene is possibly TRBD1 (5 bases). The CDR3 runs 14 residues. Germline V gene sequence: CDR1 DFQATT, CDR2 SNEGSKA (reference sequence). Trimming took 3 bases from V and 1 from J, leaving 12 bases between them. This chain's CDR3 is CSAREGHPNTEAFF. The CDR3 nucleotides read TGCAGTGCTAGGGAGGGGCACCCGAACACTGAAGCTTTCTTT.

This clonotype has a handful of counts. This rearrangement joins TRBV7-2 to TRBJ1-2; D not certain. The germline V gene encodes CDR1 SGHTA and CDR2 FQGNSA. This CDR3 has 15 amino acids. Deletions cut 4 bases from V and 1 base from J, with 13 bases between. The DNA for the CDR3 is TGTGCCAGCAGCTCCGGTAGGCGTATTAACTATGGCTACACCTTC. The encoded protein is CASSSGRRINYGYTF.